This T cell receptor beta chain is from a study of T cell responses to AZD1222 COVID-19 vaccine (dated by TCRdb to the early 2020s). Some background on the complete study: AZD1222 recipients whose second dose came at about 4 weeks and those whose second dose came at about 12 weeks were combined into one group, since spike-specific TCR depth and breadth did not differ between the two schedules. A total of approximately 240 trial participants underwent TCR sequencing, of whom some 210 received two doses of AZD1222 and roughly 25 received two doses of the MenACWY control vaccine. Trial participants were enrolled by age into subgroups of 18-55, 56-69 and 70-plus years, and 148, 28 and 57 TCR-sequenced participants, respectively, were included in these subgroups. What the authors observed across the whole study: Reportedly, almost half of the unique spike-specific TCRs recognized epitopes lying outside the regions that are mutated in the B.1.351 and B.1.1.7 variants. Participants were mostly white British, with more females than males. The authors suggested clonal diversity may have been underestimated. No day 14 peak-response samples were available, so repertoires were characterized only after the peak T cell response. Conclusions about previously exposed vaccinees were limited because only a handful of AZD1222 recipients were SARS-CoV-2 seropositive at baseline. After two AZD1222 doses, spike-specific TCR breadth and depth were significantly higher than at day 0 and than in MenACWY recipients. CD4 TCRs associated with the vaccine covered the entire spike protein, and the dominant responses were in regions 160-218 and 743-854. In the small 56-69-year group, the increase in depth fell short of significance, most likely because of low power.

The time point label corresponds to: baseline before first vaccination. Vaccinee samples were obtained from the UK trials COV001 and COV002, which included a single-blind randomized controlled phase 2/3 trial of AZD1222 (ChAdOx1 nCoV-19) in healthy adults. For TCRbeta chain sequencing, PBMC samples from trial participants were taken at day 0 and at day 28 after the second dose. The CDR3 regions of human TCRbeta chains were analyzed by immunosequencing. The paper's data handling went like this. Repertoire TCRs were matched against a reference library of SARS-CoV-2-specific TCRs generated with the MIRA antigen-specificity platform. Breadth was defined as the fraction of unique TCRs that were SARS-CoV-2-associated, and depth was defined as the fraction of total T cells that were SARS-CoV-2-associated. Using the MIRA data, each spike-specific TCR was assigned both to the spike region to which the TCR was reactive and to a CD4 or CD8 class. Log10-transformed breadth and depth values were compared by one-way ANOVA with Sidak's multiple comparisons tests. TCRdb obtained this table from immuneACCESS and retained in-frame rearrangements with V and J assigned. These tables miss some clones; where compared with another copy, unresolved V genes account for less than half of the shortfall, and the remainder is unexplained. V, J and clone size reflect that table, while D and trimming were determined from the DNA. The sample contains about 130,000 clones, over 65% of them found a single time. The ten largest clones add up to 4.1% of the sample.

The germline V gene specifies SNHLY as CDR1 and FYNNEI as CDR2. The CDR3 covers 14 residues, taking in both the cysteine and the phenylalanine. Just the 42-base CDR3 DNA is kept, in frame starting at base 1. V ends up 1 base short and J 4 bases short, with an unmatched junction base count of 1. To note about this clone: What this receptor recognizes is not known. Per-base qualities were not stored, and no clone one base away is much larger.

The chain employs TRBV2 and TRBJ1-5, and TRBD1 matches 7 of the central bases. The sample in question was peripheral blood, obtained on day 0 of AZD1222 vaccination. This TCR was recovered from an adult in good health. Read as DNA, the sequence is TGTGCCAGCAGTGAAGGGGGACAGAATCAGCCCCAGCATTTT. The resulting protein is CASSEGGQNQPQHF.